This paragraph reports one T cell receptor beta chain. The sample belongs to a study of blood T cell repertoires in COVID-19. Overall study: PBMCs, B-cell-depleted T cells, or T cells provided the cDNA or gDNA that made up the material.

Germline V gives CDR1 SGHNT, CDR2 YYREEE (reference sequence). V was clipped by 0 bases and J by 8 bases, with 15 bases between them. The CDR3 length is 15 residues. Original data processing: How many nucleated cells were present was estimated from reference gene primer amplification. The protocol was immunoSEQ multiplex PCR, while the TCRdb copy is restricted to in-frame clones and leaves out a portion. V, J and clone size were drawn from that table, and D and trimming were deduced from the DNA. Of 150,000 or so clones in the sample, over 60% are singletons; the top ten hold 1.9%. The clonotype originates from a woman in her 70s with acute or convalescent COVID-19. This rearrangement joins TRBV5-4 to TRBJ1-5; D not resolved. The source material was peripheral blood. The CDR3 reads CASSLEPGSMEPQHF. The CDR3 coding sequence is TGTGCCAGCAGCTTGGAACCGGGGTCTATGGAGCCCCAGCATTTT.